This T cell receptor beta chain was sequenced during a study of T cell responses to AZD1222 COVID-19 vaccine. Whole-study results and caveats: Without day 14 samples, only post-peak T cell repertoires were studied. Baseline serology detected seropositivity in only a handful of AZD1222 recipients. The donor cohort was predominantly white British with a female majority, and clonal diversity may have been underestimated.

This clone was seen just once. Its antigen is as yet unknown. V was trimmed by 7 bases and J by 7 bases, leaving 12 bases between them. Germline-derived CDR1 and CDR2 are KGHDR and SFDVKD. The CDR3 covers 12 residues. Sequencing used immunoSEQ multiplex PCR; TCRdb keeps in-frame clones, though not all of them. There are roughly 180,000 clones in the sample; 94% occur only once, and around 1.6% lies in the top ten. The TCR sequence derives from an adult who received the AZD1222 COVID-19 vaccine. J is TRBJ1-1 and V is TRBV24-1; D unresolved. The specimen was peripheral blood, collected 28 days after the second AZD1222 dose. The CDR3 region has the DNA TGTGCCACCAGCAAGGCCTACGGTGAAGCTTTCTTT. Translation gives CATSKAYGEAFF.